The clone carrying this T cell receptor beta chain was picked up many times. Its antigen remains unidentified. Together with a sample-barcoded 5' primer, a J-beta primer mix was included in a second PCR lasting about 7 to 12 cycles. A tag from a template-switch adaptor with 12 random nucleotides marked each cDNA molecule. All samples gave at least 2.5 million CDR3-containing paired-end reads. Using its own MiXCR run on the 5' RACE reads, TCRdb lists one record per CDR3 protein. This repertoire shows more than 800,000 distinct CDR3 sequences, roughly 26% found once; its top ten account for 15% to 20%. This entry belongs to a study of blood T cells in healthy people across ages. The study, taken as a whole, reports: In long-lived donors, naive CD4+ cell counts and diversity exceeded those of aged donors.

Donors gave about 10 milliliters of peripheral blood apiece. The source material was blood. The sequence came from a woman of 80 years or more in good health.

The chain's CDR3 is CASSLFGGGETQYF. In DNA form, the CDR3 reads TGTGCCAGCAGCTTGTTTGGAGGTGGAGAGACCCAGTACTTC. The genes are TRBV7-2 and TRBJ2-5, with D perhaps TRBD2 (5 bases). V dropped 3 bases and J dropped 4 bases, with 12 bases sitting between them. Germline V gene data show CDR1 as SGHTA and CDR2 as FQGNSA. This CDR3 contains 14 residues.